The 17 T cell receptor beta chains below come from one sample, sequenced in a study of cytotoxic CD8 clonotypes in ibrutinib-treated CLL (dated by TCRdb to the early 2020s). Receptor amplification or capture employed the immunoSEQ multiplex PCR assay. TCRdb holds this immuneACCESS table with in-frame rearrangements only. Some clones are missing; in checked studies, unresolved V genes explain under half, and the rest has no known cause. The sample has approximately 200,000 clones on record, about 72% of them singletons. Around an eighth of the sample is in the top ten clones. The time point label of this sample denotes: roughly 2 years on ibrutinib. The starting material was PBMCs, obtained after 24 months of ibrutinib treatment. These receptors all stem from a human donor with chronic lymphocytic leukemia.

This rearrangement joins TRBV18 to TRBJ1-1; possibly TRBD1 for D (5 bases). CDR1 and CDR2 (germline): KGHSH, LQKENI. V lost 6 bases to trimming and J lost 5 bases, with 19 bases between them. There are 15 residues in the CDR3. The CDR3 DNA reads TGTGCCAGCTCGCAAAAAATGGGGGATCCGACTGAAGCTTTCTTT. Protein sequence: CASSQKMGDPTEAFF.

CDR3 loop: CASSVGTIPNQPQHF. CDR3 DNA sequence: TGTGCCAGCAGCGTAGGTACAATTCCTAATCAGCCCCAGCATTTT. The chain recombines TRBV9 with TRBJ1-5, with unresolved D. The CDR3 is made up of 15 amino acids. From germline, CDR1 is SGDLS and CDR2 YYNGEE. Trimming pared 0 bases from V and 4 bases from J, leaving 11 bases between.

This rearrangement joins TRBV5-8 to TRBJ1-1, with unresolved D. CDR3 size: 14 residues. Trimming shortened V by 1 base and J by 0 bases, and 7 bases separated the two germline ends. Germline V gene data show CDR1 as SGHTS and CDR2 as YDEGEE. The CDR3 region is CASSLYRLNTEAFF. The CDR3 DNA is TGTGCCAGCAGCTTGTACCGACTGAACACTGAAGCTTTCTTT.

V gene TRBV27 combines with J gene TRBJ2-1, with 9 bases aligning to TRBD1. Germline trimming cut 4 bases from V and 2 bases from J; bases unmatched to any gene: 3. The CDR3 consists of 15 residues. CDR1 MNHEY and CDR2 SMNVEV come from the germline V gene (reference sequence). Here the CDR3 reads CASSSGTGPYNEQFF. The CDR3 DNA reads TGTGCCAGCAGTTCCGGGACAGGGCCCTACAATGAGCAGTTCTTC.

This clone was detected only a few times. V usage is TRBV7-6 and J usage is TRBJ2-1; D remains unclear. The CDR3 consists of 14 residues. Trimming cost V 1 base and J 0 bases, with 4 bases left between them. Germline CDR1 and CDR2: SGHVS and FNYEAQ. CDR3 bases: TGTGCCAGCAGCTTAGGGTCCTCCTACAATGAGCAGTTCTTC. Encoded protein: CASSLGSSYNEQFF.

The rearrangement links TRBV18 to TRBJ1-2, with D possibly matching TRBD1 (6 bases). This CDR3 has 15 residues. Trimming shortened V by 0 bases and J by 7 bases, and 15 bases separated the two germline ends. Germline-derived CDR1 and CDR2 are KGHSH and LQKENI. CDR3 coding DNA: TGTGCCAGCTCACCACCGCTGGGGGCGGCTGTTGGCTACACCTTC. Its translation: CASSPPLGAAVGYTF.

This clone came up once. This chain joins TRBV4-2 and TRBJ2-1, with D possibly matching TRBD2 (5 bases). CDR1 LGHNA and CDR2 YNFKEQ come from the germline V gene. The CDR3 is 16 residues long. V was cut by 0 bases and J by 1 base, with 10 bases left in between. DNA for the CDR3: TGTGCCAGCAGCCAAGAGGCGGGCCTATCCTACAATGAGCAGTTCTTC. This translates into CASSQEAGLSYNEQFF.

This clone occurred once. The chain carries TRBV5-4 and TRBJ1-6, with D possibly TRBD1 on 5 matching bases. Between the trimmed V and J ends, which lost 2 bases and 6 bases, there was a span of 9 bases. CDR3 size: 14 residues. The V gene's germline CDR1 is SGHNT and CDR2 YYREEE (reference sequence). CDR3 region: CASSLDRFNSPLHF. The CDR3 nucleotides read TGTGCCAGCAGCTTAGACAGATTTAATTCACCCCTCCACTTT.

This clone was found a few times. This chain connects TRBV7-2 to TRBJ2-1; 9 bases agree with TRBD2. In germline, CDR1 is SGHTA, CDR2 FQGNSA. The CDR3 has 17 amino acids. The junction had 6 bases not matched to a gene; V was cut back by 1 base and J by 2 bases. Here the CDR3 reads CASSLVSGSFPYNEQFF. The CDR3 DNA reads TGTGCCAGCAGCTTAGTTAGCGGGAGTTTCCCCTACAATGAGCAGTTCTTC.

V and J are TRBV7-2 and TRBJ2-3, with TRBD2 matching over 9 bases. J gave up 0 bases and V 0 bases, and 1 base lay outside the gene matches. Germline V gene sequence: CDR1 SGHTA, CDR2 FQGNSA. CDR3 length: 16 amino acids. CDR3 coding DNA: TGTGCCAGCAGCTTAGCGACTAGCGGCAGCACAGATACGCAGTATTTT. Translating gives CASSLATSGSTDTQYF.

J is TRBJ2-7 and V is TRBV29-1, with 12 bases fitting TRBD2. This CDR3 contains 20 residues. Per germline, CDR1 SQVTM and CDR2 ANQGSEA. With 0 bases clipped from V and 1 base from J, the junction kept 16 bases outside the gene matches. CDR3 protein: CSVEDFGRDTSGRLSYEQYF. CDR3 bases: TGCAGCGTTGAAGATTTTGGTCGGGACACTAGCGGGAGGTTATCCTACGAGCAGTACTTC.

The chain carries TRBV7-9 and TRBJ2-7; no clear D gene. There are 15 residues in the CDR3. Trimming stripped 0 bases from V and 3 bases from J, with 12 bases between. Germline-derived CDR1 and CDR2 are SEHNR and FQNEAQ (reference sequence). The DNA of the CDR3 is TGTGCCAGCAGCTTAGCAGGCTTGGCCTACTACGAGCAGTACTTC. Encoded protein: CASSLAGLAYYEQYF.

The chain combines TRBV9 with TRBJ2-6; 7 nucleotides match TRBD1. Germline V gene data show CDR1 as SGDLS and CDR2 as YYNGEE. The CDR3 loop spans 18 amino acids. V lost 3 bases and J lost 0; bases outside the gene matches: 9. The CDR3 DNA reads TGTGCCAGCAGCGGACCGGGACAGCTCAACTCTGGGGCCAACGTCCTGACTTTC. Translation: CASSGPGQLNSGANVLTF.

CDR3 nucleotides: TGTGCCAGCAGCCCCGATGGAACTAATGAAAAACTGTTTTTT. Protein product: CASSPDGTNEKLFF. The chain links TRBV9 to TRBJ1-4; no clear D gene. Trimming shortened V by 4 bases and J by 1 base, and 8 bases separated the two germline ends. CDR3 length: 14 residues. Germline V gene sequence: CDR1 SGDLS, CDR2 YYNGEE.

On this clone itself: At one end the junction does not follow the germline gene, possibly because of a read error. The chain combines TRBV15 with TRBJ2-7; a weak D match, TRBD2 (6 bases). Per germline, CDR1 LNHNV and CDR2 YYDKDF (reference sequence). The CDR3 runs to 15 residues. The chain's CDR3 is CATSRPGLLGYGQYF. DNA for the CDR3: TGTGCCACCAGCAGACCGGGACTGCTAGGCTACGGGCAGTACTTC.

The chain has TRBV5-4 and TRBJ2-1; 7 bases agree with TRBD2. The length of the CDR3 is 17 residues. Looked up from germline, CDR1 is SGHNT and CDR2 is YYREEE (reference sequence). The trim removed 2 bases at V and 7 bases at J, leaving 15 bases unmatched. CDR3 coding DNA: TGTGCCAGCAGCTTAGGGGTGGGTGCGGGAGCGGCTAATGAGCAGTTCTTC. Translation gives CASSLGVGAGAANEQFF.

A single count supports this clone. The V and J genes are TRBV5-4 and TRBJ2-3; D is possibly TRBD1 (5 bases). V gave up 3 bases and J gave up 0 bases, with 14 bases separating them. There are 16 residues in the CDR3. Germline CDR1 reads SGHNT; CDR2 reads YYREEE (reference sequence). This CDR3 reads CASSSKQRQSTDTQYF. The CDR3, as DNA: TGTGCCAGCAGCTCCAAACAACGACAGAGCACAGATACGCAGTATTTT. The full variable domain, its missing parts supplied by reference TRBV5-4 and TRBJ2-3, is ETGVTQSPTHLIKTRGQQVTLRCSSQSGHNTVSWYQQALGQGPQFIFQYYREEENGRGNFPPRFSGLQFPNYSSELNVNALELDDSALYLCASSSKQRQSTDTQYFGPGTRLTVL.